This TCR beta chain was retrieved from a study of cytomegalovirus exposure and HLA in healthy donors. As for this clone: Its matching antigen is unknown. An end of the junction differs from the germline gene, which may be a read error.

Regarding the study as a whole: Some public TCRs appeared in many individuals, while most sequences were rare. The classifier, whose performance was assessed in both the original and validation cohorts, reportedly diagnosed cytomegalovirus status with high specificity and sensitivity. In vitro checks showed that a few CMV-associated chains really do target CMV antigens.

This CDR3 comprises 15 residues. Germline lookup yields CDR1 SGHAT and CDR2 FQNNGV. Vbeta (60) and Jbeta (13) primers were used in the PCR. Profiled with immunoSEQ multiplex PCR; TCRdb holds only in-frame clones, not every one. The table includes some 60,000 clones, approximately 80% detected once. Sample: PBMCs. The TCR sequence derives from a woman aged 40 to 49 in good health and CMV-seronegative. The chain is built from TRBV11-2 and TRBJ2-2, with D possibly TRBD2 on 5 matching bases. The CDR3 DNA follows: TGTGCCAGCAGCTTAGACACCTACGAACACCGGGGAGCTGTTTTT. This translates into CASSLDTYEHRGAVF. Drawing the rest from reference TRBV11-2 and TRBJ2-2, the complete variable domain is EAGVAQSPRYKIIEKRQSVAFWCNPISGHATLYWYQQILGQGPKLLIQFQNNGVVDDSQLPKDRFSAERLKGVDSTLKIQPAKLEDSAVYLCASSLDTYEHRGAVFGEGSRLTVL.